The entry that follows covers one T cell receptor (beta chain) sequence. This sample was taken from a study of preoperative IRX-2 immunotherapy in early breast cancer. Profiled with immunoSEQ multiplex PCR; TCRdb holds only in-frame clones, not every one. The table shows approximately 100,000 clones, with roughly 89% occurring only once. Per germline, CDR1 MDHEN and CDR2 SYDVKM. This CDR3 has 12 amino acids. V lost 10 bases to trimming and J lost 6 bases, with 13 bases between them. The sample's treatment: preoperative locoregional IRX-2 cytokine immunotherapy. Patients received preoperative, locoregional IRX-2 cytokine immunotherapy in a phase Ib study.

This chain connects TRBV28 to TRBJ1-5; TRBD1 is a possible D gene (5 bases). The source was tumor tissue, collected after IRX-2 immunotherapy. The TCR was taken from a human donor with breast cancer. The CDR3 sequence: CATHPQAQPQHF. The DNA for the CDR3 is TGTGCCACCCACCCACAGGCTCAGCCCCAGCATTTT.